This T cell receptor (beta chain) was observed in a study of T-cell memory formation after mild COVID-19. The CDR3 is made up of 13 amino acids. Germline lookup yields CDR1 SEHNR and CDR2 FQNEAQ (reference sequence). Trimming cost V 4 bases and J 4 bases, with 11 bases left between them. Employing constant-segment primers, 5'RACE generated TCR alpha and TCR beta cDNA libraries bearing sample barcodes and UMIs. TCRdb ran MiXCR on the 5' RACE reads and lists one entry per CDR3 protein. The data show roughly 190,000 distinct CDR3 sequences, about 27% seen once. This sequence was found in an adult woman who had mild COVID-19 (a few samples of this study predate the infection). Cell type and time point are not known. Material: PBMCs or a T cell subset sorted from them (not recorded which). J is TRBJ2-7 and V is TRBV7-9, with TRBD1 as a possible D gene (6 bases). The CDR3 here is CASSSGRGYEQYF. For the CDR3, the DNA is TGTGCCAGCAGCTCGGGCAGGGGATACGAGCAGTACTTC.